Listed below are T cell receptor beta chains from one sample, sequenced in a study of shared clonotypes between healthy human individuals. Repertoires were generated with immunoSEQ multiplex PCR, while TCRdb's copy carries only in-frame clones and drops some. This table holds hundreds of thousands of clones, around 95% found once. Sequencing input: naive CD8+ T cells sorted from blood. These receptors originate from a woman in her 30s in good health. The CDR3 runs from the conserved cysteine through the conserved F or W.

j_call: TRBJ2-7; v_call: TRBV28; cdr3_aa: CASSFLPETSYEQYF
j_call: TRBJ2-2; v_call: TRBV5-6; cdr3_aa: CASSFGSPGTGELFF
j_call: TRBJ2-1; v_call: TRBV4-1; cdr3_aa: CASSPGVLSYNEQFF
j_call: TRBJ2-1; v_call: TRBV5-4; cdr3_aa: CASSQVVVAGAYNEQFF
j_call: TRBJ2-5; v_call: TRBV2; cdr3_aa: CASTKTEFVGETQYF
j_call: TRBJ2-3; v_call: TRBV9; cdr3_aa: CASSGQGAGTQYF
j_call: TRBJ2-7; v_call: TRBV5-4; cdr3_aa: CASSLASGYEQYF
j_call: TRBJ2-2; v_call: TRBV7-7; cdr3_aa: CASSAASANTGELFF
j_call: TRBJ2-7; v_call: TRBV28; cdr3_aa: CASSLGGPGQGIHEQYF
j_call: TRBJ2-7; v_call: TRBV29-1; cdr3_aa: CSVELADATYEQYF
j_call: TRBJ2-3; v_call: TRBV9; cdr3_aa: CASSVLWSDTQYF
j_call: TRBJ1-4; v_call: TRBV4-1; cdr3_aa: CASSQEPGNNEKLFF
j_call: TRBJ1-1; v_call: TRBV11-1; cdr3_aa: CASSHLGVRELNTEAFF
j_call: TRBJ2-1; v_call: TRBV5-6; cdr3_aa: CASSARTSGRIHEQFF
j_call: TRBJ2-5; v_call: TRBV13; cdr3_aa: CASTTGSLETQYF
j_call: TRBJ1-3; v_call: TRBV21-1; cdr3_aa: CASSKNGRRGRPGNTIYF
j_call: TRBJ2-3; v_call: TRBV13; cdr3_aa: CASSEGLDTDTQYF
j_call: TRBJ2-7; v_call: TRBV7-2; cdr3_aa: CASSLRTSGGRGYEQYF
j_call: TRBJ1-1; v_call: TRBV7-6; cdr3_aa: CASSLGGEVTEAFF
j_call: TRBJ2-1; v_call: TRBV18; cdr3_aa: CASSPGEFLHNEQFF
j_call: TRBJ1-6; v_call: TRBV25-1; cdr3_aa: CATQMPGGTPLHF
j_call: TRBJ2-5; v_call: TRBV5-1; cdr3_aa: CASSFSGSSGETQYF
j_call: TRBJ2-1; v_call: TRBV6-5; cdr3_aa: CASSYSGWESNEQFF
j_call: TRBJ1-1; v_call: TRBV19; cdr3_aa: CASSLNTEAFF
j_call: TRBJ1-1; v_call: TRBV5-6; cdr3_aa: CASSLVVGPEAFF
j_call: TRBJ2-6; v_call: TRBV6-5; cdr3_aa: CASSLASAGANVLTF
j_call: TRBJ2-1; v_call: TRBV9; cdr3_aa: CASSGTEGEQFF
j_call: -; v_call: TRBV29-1; cdr3_aa: CSVVSSEQYF
j_call: TRBJ2-1; v_call: TRBV13; cdr3_aa: CASSLGGLRSSYNEQFF
j_call: TRBJ1-2; v_call: TRBV25-1; cdr3_aa: CASSDGGMSGYTF
j_call: TRBJ2-2; v_call: TRBV10-3; cdr3_aa: CAISRTGASTGELFF
j_call: -; v_call: TRBV27; cdr3_aa: CASSLRGIFSYEQYF
j_call: TRBJ2-2; v_call: TRBV11-2; cdr3_aa: CASSDTGELFF
j_call: TRBJ1-5; v_call: TRBV28; cdr3_aa: CASSKGGNSNQPQHF
j_call: TRBJ2-7; v_call: TRBV27; cdr3_aa: CASSLRGRYEQYF
j_call: TRBJ2-1; v_call: TRBV28; cdr3_aa: CASSAGLAEYNEQFF
j_call: TRBJ2-3; v_call: TRBV9; cdr3_aa: CASSARPGTSSTDTQYF
j_call: TRBJ2-3; v_call: TRBV13; cdr3_aa: CASSLDEVGTDTQYF
j_call: TRBJ2-1; v_call: TRBV7-8; cdr3_aa: CASSLLSLGNEQFF